These 22 T cell receptor beta chains were all obtained from the same sample, sequenced in a study of cytomegalovirus exposure and HLA in healthy donors. Researchers ran the PCR with 60 Vbeta and 13 Jbeta primers. The assay was immunoSEQ multiplex PCR, and TCRdb's table has in-frame clones only and misses some. Among some 88,000 clones, over 65% were seen once, and the ten largest hold around 16%. The sample consisted of PBMCs. The receptors here all came from a woman between 18 and 29 years old in good health and CMV-seropositive.

This clone was seen only a few times. V gene TRBV6-6 combines with J gene TRBJ2-4, with 10 bases that match TRBD1. Germline loops: CDR1 MNHNY, CDR2 SVGAGI (reference sequence). The CDR3 is 16 amino acids. The trim removed 5 bases at V and 1 base at J, leaving 5 bases unmatched. CDR3 DNA sequence: TGTGCCAGCAGTCCCGAGGACAGGGGGGCCAAAAACATTCAGTACTTC. Translation: CASSPEDRGAKNIQYF.

The chain combines TRBV7-6 with TRBJ2-3; D perhaps matches TRBD2 (7 bases). There are 20 residues in the CDR3. In germline, CDR1 is SGHVS, CDR2 FNYEAQ. The ends were cut back, 0 bases at V and 0 bases at J, with 22 bases in the middle. The chain's CDR3 is CASSLAGGGDTGGSTDTQYF. The DNA of the CDR3 is TGTGCCAGCAGCTTAGCAGGCGGGGGCGACACTGGAGGAAGCACAGATACGCAGTATTTT.

This clone has a count of ten or more. The J gene is TRBJ2-2, the V gene TRBV4-2, with D possibly matching TRBD1 (6 bases). Trimming left V 1 base short and J 3 bases short, with 6 bases between. Germline V lookup: CDR1 LGHNA, CDR2 YNFKEQ. There are 14 residues in the CDR3. CDR3 nucleotide sequence: TGTGCCAGCAGCCAAGGACAGGACACCGGGGAGCTGTTTTTT. Its translation: CASSQGQDTGELFF.

The genes are TRBV28 and TRBJ2-5; 11 bases fit TRBD1. The germline V gene has CDR1 MDHEN and CDR2 SYDVKM. The CDR3 extends over 14 amino acids. V trimming: 8 bases; J trimming: 5 bases; junction bases outside the gene matches: 7. The CDR3 DNA is TGTGCCAGCTCCGGGACAGGGGGGATGGAGACCCAGTACTTC. This sequence encodes CASSGTGGMETQYF.

This clone was observed a handful of times. V gene TRBV29-1 combines with J gene TRBJ1-2, with TRBD1 matching over 12 bases. After removal of 6 bases from V and 8 bases from J, the junction contained 13 bases not matched to a gene. This CDR3 is 15 amino acids long. In germline, CDR1 is SQVTM, CDR2 ANQGSEA. The CDR3 region is CSVEYTGTGGVGYTF. In nucleotides, the CDR3 is TGCAGCGTGGAATATACCGGGACAGGGGGCGTGGGCTACACCTTC.

This clone was picked up one time. V gene TRBV2 combines with J gene TRBJ1-2; D not certain. Trimming took 0 bases from V and 4 from J, leaving 3 bases between them. From germline, CDR1 is SNHLY and CDR2 FYNNEI. This CDR3 contains 12 residues. The CDR3 bases are TGTGCCAGCAGTGAAGCGAGCTATGGCTACACCTTC. This codes for CASSEASYGYTF.

The chain combines TRBV6-5 with TRBJ2-7; D might be TRBD1 (6 bases). With 6 bases removed from V and 2 bases from J, the gap between germline ends came to 11 bases. The CDR3 is 13 residues long. Per germline, CDR1 MNHEY and CDR2 SVGAGI. CDR3 protein: CASRTGSTYEQYF. In DNA, the CDR3 is TGTGCCAGCAGAACAGGGTCTACCTACGAGCAGTACTTC.

The chain employs TRBV6-4 and TRBJ2-2; maybe TRBD1 (5 bases). Germline loops: CDR1 MRHNA, CDR2 SNTAGT. The CDR3 length is 13 residues. Trimming cost V 3 bases and J 4 bases, with 6 bases left between them. The CDR3 region is CASSEDITGELFF. The CDR3 DNA reads as TGTGCCAGCAGTGAGGACATCACCGGGGAGCTGTTTTTT.

This clone was counted a few times. The rearrangement joins TRBV5-6 to TRBJ2-7, with D tentatively TRBD2 (6 bases). V gave up 4 bases and J gave up 2 bases, with 13 bases separating them. Germline values: CDR1 SGHDT, CDR2 YYEEEE. The CDR3 loop spans 14 amino acids. In DNA form, the CDR3 reads TGTGCCAGCAGCCAACCGGGACTGGCCTACGAGCAGTACTTC. Protein sequence: CASSQPGLAYEQYF. The full variable domain, completed using reference TRBV5-6 and TRBJ2-7, is DAGVTQSPTHLIKTRGQQVTLRCSPKSGHDTVSWYQQALGQGPQFIFQYYEEEERQRGNFPDRFSGHQFPNYSSELNVNALLLGDSALYLCASSQPGLAYEQYFGPGTRLTVT.

This chain connects TRBV7-2 to TRBJ1-5, with D maybe TRBD1 (6 bases). The germline CDR1 and CDR2 sequences are SGHTA and FQGNSA. This CDR3 is built from 15 residues. V was clipped by 4 bases and J by 1 base, with 11 bases between them. CDR3 bases: TGTGCCAGCAGCTCCACAGGGATAAGCAATCAGCCCCAGCATTTT. Its translation is CASSSTGISNQPQHF.

The rearrangement joins TRBV5-6 to TRBJ2-5, with TRBD2 matching over 8 bases. There are 16 residues in the CDR3. With 1 base clipped from V and 3 bases from J, the junction kept 8 bases outside the gene matches. Per the germline V gene, CDR1 is SGHDT and CDR2 is YYEEEE. This CDR3 is CASSLLGRGAKETQYF. The CDR3 DNA reads as TGTGCCAGCAGCTTGTTAGGGCGGGGGGCTAAAGAGACCCAGTACTTC.

This sequence joins TRBV5-1 and TRBJ2-7; 9 nucleotides match TRBD2. This CDR3 contains 15 residues. J was trimmed by 7 bases and V by 0 bases; bases with no gene match: 8. Germline CDR1 is SGHRS and CDR2 is YFSETQ. The CDR3 DNA is TGCGCCAGCAGCTTGGACGCGGGAGGGTTTGGAGAGCAGTACTTC. Translated, it gives CASSLDAGGFGEQYF.

The rearrangement links TRBV7-2 to TRBJ1-3; possible D gene TRBD1, 5 bases. This CDR3 region has 14 residues. Germline V gene data show CDR1 as SGHTA and CDR2 as FQGNSA. Trimming removed 5 bases at V and 0 bases at J, with 8 bases between. The CDR3 sequence: CASSRQSSGNTIYF. The CDR3 DNA reads as TGTGCCAGCAGCAGACAGAGCTCTGGAAACACCATATATTTT.

The V and J genes are TRBV28 and TRBJ1-2; 9 bases align to TRBD1. This CDR3 spans 13 amino acids. Germline loops: CDR1 MDHEN, CDR2 SYDVKM. V shed 10 bases and J 7 bases; nucleotides not matched to a gene: 10. The CDR3 protein is CAILDRGFSGYTF. The CDR3 region has the DNA TGTGCCATCCTAGACAGGGGGTTTAGTGGCTACACCTTC.

The chain uses TRBV5-1 and TRBJ1-3, with 8 bases aligning to TRBD1. J lost 0 bases, V lost 1 base, and 6 bases had no gene match. The CDR3 spans 17 residues. The germline V gene encodes CDR1 SGHRS and CDR2 YFSETQ. In DNA form, the CDR3 reads TGCGCCAGCAGCTTGCAACCGACAGGGGACTCTGGAAACACCATATATTTT. Translated: CASSLQPTGDSGNTIYF.

The chain uses TRBV5-8 and TRBJ2-2; the match to TRBD1 covers 8 bases. Trimming at V came to 4 bases and at J to 1 base, leaving 9 bases not matched to a gene. This CDR3 comprises 17 residues. The germline V gene encodes CDR1 SGHTS and CDR2 YDEGEE. The CDR3 is CASSPHLGQGNTGELFF. CDR3 nucleotides: TGTGCCAGCAGCCCTCACCTCGGACAGGGGAACACCGGGGAGCTGTTTTTT.

The chain recombines TRBV6-5 with TRBJ2-1, with TRBD1 matching over 8 bases. Germline loops: CDR1 MNHEY, CDR2 SVGAGI. Trimming at V came to 8 bases and at J to 9 bases, leaving 3 bases not matched to a gene. This CDR3 is 11 amino acids long. The CDR3 loop is CASLRGPEQFF. In DNA form, the CDR3 reads TGTGCCAGCCTCAGGGGGCCTGAGCAGTTCTTC.

This clone was counted between two and nine times. The CDR3 region is CASSSTGGYGYTF. As DNA, the CDR3 is TGTGCCAGCAGCTCGACAGGGGGCTATGGCTACACCTTC. V gene TRBV11-3 combines with J gene TRBJ1-2, with 9 bases matching TRBD1. Germline V CDR1 and CDR2: SGHNT, YENEEA. This CDR3 comprises 13 residues. V shed 4 bases, J shed 4 bases, and the junction held 1 base outside the gene matches. The full variable domain, with the rest looked up from reference TRBV11-3 and TRBJ1-2, is EAGVVQSPRYKIIEKKQPVAFWCNPISGHNTLYWYLQNLGQGPELLIRYENEEAVDDSQLPKDRFSAERLKGVDSTLKIQPAELGDSAVYLCASSSTGGYGYTFGSGTRLTVV.

V gene TRBV11-2 combines with J gene TRBJ2-5; tentatively, D is TRBD1 (6 bases). The DNA end is a closer match to TRBJ2-7, so the J assignment may be wrong. Germline CDR1 is SGHAT and CDR2 is FQNNGV. CDR3 length: 14 amino acids. This chain's CDR3 is CASSFQTGNYEQYF. DNA for the CDR3: TGTGCCAGCAGCTTCCAAACAGGGAACTACGAGCAGTACTTC.

The rearrangement links TRBV6-5 to TRBJ2-7; maybe TRBD2 (5 bases). Germline-derived CDR1 and CDR2 are MNHEY and SVGAGI. There are 14 residues in the CDR3. The germline V and J ends were trimmed by 6 bases and 0 bases, with 12 bases remaining between them. CDR3 amino acids: CASSSDWNSYEQYF. The CDR3 region has the DNA TGTGCCAGCAGCTCGGACTGGAACTCCTACGAGCAGTACTTC.

This clone was found many times. J is TRBJ2-7 and V is TRBV4-2; tentative D call: TRBD1 (6 bases). V gave up 0 bases and J gave up 1 base, with 13 bases separating them. Germline values: CDR1 LGHNA, CDR2 YNFKEQ. The CDR3 runs 16 residues. The CDR3 nucleotides read TGTGCCAGCAGCCAAGATGCAGGGACACCTTCCTACGAGCAGTACTTC. Its protein is CASSQDAGTPSYEQYF.

The J gene is TRBJ2-7, the V gene TRBV27, with D perhaps matching TRBD1 or TRBD2 (12 bases each). Germline CDR1 and CDR2: MNHEY and SMNVEV (reference sequence). The V end lost 2 bases, the J end lost 2 bases, and 31 bases lay between the germline ends. The CDR3 runs to 21 residues. CDR3 loop: CASSLRDRGRRTSGVPYEQYF. Written as DNA, the CDR3 is TGTGCCAGCAGTTTACGGGACAGGGGGCGCAGGACTAGCGGGGTCCCCTACGAGCAGTACTTC.